These 3 T cell receptor beta chains originate from one sample sequenced in a study of blood T cell repertoires in COVID-19. Produced via immunoSEQ multiplex PCR; TCRdb's table is partial and in-frame only. The table has some 200,000 clones, around 83% seen once. The source material was peripheral blood. The source of these receptors is a woman between 40 and 50 years old who had recovered from COVID-19.

V usage is TRBV19 and J usage is TRBJ1-2, with 7 bases identical to TRBD1. With V trimmed by 6 bases and J by 4 bases, 14 bases remained unmatched. Per the germline V gene, CDR1 is LNHDA and CDR2 is SQIVND (reference sequence). CDR3 length: 16 residues. This CDR3 is CASSATLRDSTYGYTF. The CDR3 DNA is TGTGCCAGTAGCGCAACCCTTCGGGACAGTACCTATGGCTACACCTTC.

CDR3 coding DNA: TGTGCCAGCACCCCAGGGTTTTCTGGCTACACCTTC. Encoded protein: CASTPGFSGYTF. This chain connects TRBV2 to TRBJ1-2; possible D gene TRBD1, 5 bases. Germline CDR1 and CDR2: SNHLY and FYNNEI. Trimming took 7 bases from V and 7 from J, leaving 13 bases between them. This CDR3 spans 12 amino acids.

This chain joins TRBV5-4 and TRBJ1-1; 10 bases agree with TRBD1. The CDR3 contains 14 residues. Trimming cost V 2 bases and J 3 bases; bases outside gene matches: 1. Germline V gives CDR1 SGHNT, CDR2 YYREEE (reference sequence). CDR3 coding DNA: TGTGCCAGCAGCTTTGGACAGGGGGACACTGAAGCTTTCTTT. It translates to CASSFGQGDTEAFF.